The following is a TCR beta chain sequence with its context. Per the original data handling: Estimated nucleated cell counts came from reference gene primer amplification. Sequencing was performed with immunoSEQ multiplex PCR; in TCRdb, only in-frame clones are kept and a portion is missing. Clone size and V and J calls were adopted from that table, with D and trimming inferred from the DNA. The sample lists under 300,000 clones, approximately 85% occurring once. The sample belongs to a study of blood T cell repertoires in COVID-19. Study-wide context: Collection of acute and convalescent COVID-19 samples took place in the United States, Italy and Spain. Sample material is recorded as cDNA or gDNA derived from T cells, B-cell-depleted T cells, or PBMCs.

Clinical history as reported by participants underpinned cohort assignment. The TCR was taken from a woman aged 45-65 years who had been exposed to COVID-19. Sequencing was carried out using PBMCs or T cells enriched from blood (not recorded which).

The CDR3: CASSINGGDTGELFF. The CDR3 nucleotides are TGTGCCAGCAGTATAAATGGGGGGGACACCGGGGAGCTGTTTTTT. This chain links TRBV6-5 with TRBJ2-2, with 7 bases identical to TRBD2. Trimming at V came to 5 bases and at J to 3 bases, leaving 6 bases not matched to a gene. Germline-derived CDR1 and CDR2 are MNHEY and SVGAGI. The CDR3 totals 15 residues.